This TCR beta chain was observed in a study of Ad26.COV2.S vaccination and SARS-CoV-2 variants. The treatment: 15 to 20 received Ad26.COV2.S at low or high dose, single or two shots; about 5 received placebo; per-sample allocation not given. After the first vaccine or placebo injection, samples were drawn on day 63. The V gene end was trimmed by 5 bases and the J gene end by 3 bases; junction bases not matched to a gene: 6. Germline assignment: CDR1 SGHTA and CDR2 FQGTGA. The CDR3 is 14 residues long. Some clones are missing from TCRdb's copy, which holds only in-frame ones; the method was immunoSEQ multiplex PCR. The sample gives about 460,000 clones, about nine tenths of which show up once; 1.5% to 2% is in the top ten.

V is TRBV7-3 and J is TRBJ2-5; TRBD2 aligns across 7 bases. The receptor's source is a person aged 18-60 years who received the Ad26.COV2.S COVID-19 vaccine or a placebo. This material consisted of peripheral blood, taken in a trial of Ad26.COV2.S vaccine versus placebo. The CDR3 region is CASSRGRGEETQYF. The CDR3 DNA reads TGTGCCAGCAGCCGAGGACGGGGGGAAGAGACCCAGTACTTC.